The 17 T cell receptor beta chains below all came from one sample that was sequenced in a study of blood T cell repertoires in COVID-19. Profiled with immunoSEQ multiplex PCR; TCRdb holds only in-frame clones, not every one. The data show approximately 120,000 clones, with more than 70% seen just once and about 6.3% held by the top ten. The sequenced sample was peripheral blood. The receptors here all came from a man at least 80 years old with active or convalescent COVID-19.

The chain recombines TRBV6-2 or TRBV6-3 with TRBJ1-5; possibly TRBD1 for D (6 bases). The CDR3 contains 15 residues. V was clipped by 0 bases and J by 3 bases, with 9 bases between them. Germline CDR1 reads MNHEY; CDR2 reads SVGEGT. DNA of the CDR3: TGTGCCAGCAGTTACTCGAGGACAGTCAATCAGCCCCAGCATTTT. This codes for CASSYSRTVNQPQHF.

This clone was picked up one time. Other nucleotide sequences in the sample specify the same CDR3. J is TRBJ1-4 and V is TRBV3-1 (or the pseudogene TRBV3-2); the D gene is possibly TRBD1 (5 bases). V lost 4 bases to trimming and J lost 7 bases, with 10 bases between them. The CDR3 contains 13 residues. CDR1 and CDR2 from the germline V gene are LGHDT and YNNKEL (reference sequence). This CDR3 reads CASSRRGTEKLFF. The CDR3 bases are TGTGCCAGCAGCCGACGGGGGACTGAAAAACTGTTTTTT.

This clone is a singleton in its sample. This chain links TRBV28 with TRBJ1-2, with D possibly matching TRBD1 (5 bases). This CDR3 has 15 amino acids. Per the germline V gene, CDR1 is MDHEN and CDR2 is SYDVKM. The germline V and J ends were trimmed by 3 bases and 5 bases, with 16 bases remaining between them. CDR3 loop: CASSFAGTGIYGYTF. Here the CDR3 DNA reads TGTGCCAGCAGTTTTGCGGGGACGGGCATATATGGCTACACCTTC.

The chain is built from TRBV4-1 and TRBJ1-1; maybe TRBD1 (5 bases). Per the germline V gene, CDR1 is MGHRA and CDR2 is YSYEKL. V dropped 1 base and J dropped 3 bases, with 12 bases sitting between them. CDR3 length: 15 amino acids. This CDR3 is CASSQASRGYTEAFF. As DNA, the CDR3 is TGCGCCAGCAGCCAAGCTAGTAGGGGTTACACTGAAGCTTTCTTT.

CDR3 loop: CASSRGTANTEAFF. Here the CDR3 DNA reads TGTGCCAGCAGCCGGGGGACAGCAAACACTGAAGCTTTCTTT. The J gene is TRBJ1-1, the V gene TRBV5-8; 7 bases agree with TRBD1. Germline V gives CDR1 SGHTS, CDR2 YDEGEE. The CDR3 is made up of 14 amino acids. After removal of 4 bases from V and 2 bases from J, the junction contained 5 bases not matched to a gene.

CDR3 bases: TGTGCCAGCAGCTTGGGAATGCCCTACTCTGGAAACACCATATATTTT. Encoded protein: CASSLGMPYSGNTIYF. The chain couples TRBV5-6 to TRBJ1-3; D remains ambiguous. The CDR3 length is 16 residues. Trimming left V 0 bases short and J 0 bases short, with 10 bases between. Germline V CDR1 and CDR2: SGHDT, YYEEEE.

J is TRBJ1-1 and V is TRBV7-9; the D gene is possibly TRBD1 (5 bases). The germline CDR1 and CDR2 sequences are SEHNR and FQNEAQ (reference sequence). This CDR3 is 15 amino acids long. Trimming removed 2 bases at V and 5 bases at J, with 15 bases between. CDR3 in amino acids: CASSLQSGGGTEAFF. DNA for the CDR3: TGTGCCAGCAGCTTACAATCGGGGGGAGGAACTGAAGCTTTCTTT.

This chain joins TRBV7-2 and TRBJ1-4, with a possible D match to TRBD1 (6 bases). The CDR3 length is 13 residues. The germline V and J ends were trimmed by 7 bases and 0 bases, with 6 bases remaining between them. In germline, CDR1 is SGHTA, CDR2 FQGNSA. The CDR3 sequence is CASKGATNEKLFF. The CDR3 DNA reads as TGTGCCAGCAAGGGGGCAACTAATGAAAAACTGTTTTTT.

The rearrangement links TRBV7-8 to TRBJ1-1; 10 bases are a match to TRBD1. J lost 2 bases, V lost 5 bases, and 11 bases had no gene match. The germline V gene encodes CDR1 SGHVS and CDR2 FQNEAQ. This CDR3 spans 17 amino acids. CDR3 loop: CASSTPGTGAINTEAFF. The CDR3 DNA reads TGTGCCAGCAGCACCCCCGGGACAGGGGCTATTAACACTGAAGCTTTCTTT. Full variable domain (remainder filled in from reference TRBV7-8 and TRBJ1-1): GAGVSQSPRYKVAKRGQDVALRCDPISGHVSLFWYQQALGQGPEFLTYFQNEAQLDKSGLPSDRFFAERPEGSVSTLKIQRTQQEDSAVYLCASSTPGTGAINTEAFFGQGTRLTVV.

This sequence joins TRBV6-6 and TRBJ2-7; 10 nucleotides line up with TRBD2. V trimming: 6 bases; J trimming: 2 bases; junction bases outside the gene matches: 7. CDR1 is MNHNY, CDR2 SVGAGI, per germline (reference sequence). This CDR3 is built from 15 residues. The CDR3 DNA is TGTGCCAGCAGATCACAGAGCGGGGGGGCCTACGAGCAGTACTTC. Protein product: CASRSQSGGAYEQYF.

The J gene is TRBJ2-5, the V gene TRBV5-8; TRBD2 matches at 14 bases. The germline V gene encodes CDR1 SGHTS and CDR2 YDEGEE. The CDR3 loop spans 20 amino acids. V was clipped by 4 bases and J by 3 bases; unmatched bases: 17. The CDR3 DNA follows: TGTGCCAGCAGCACCGGACAGTTAGGACTAGCGGGGGGTTGGAAAGAGACCCAGTACTTC. The encoded protein is CASSTGQLGLAGGWKETQYF.

The chain has TRBV30 and TRBJ1-2; TRBD1 might be the D (6 bases). This CDR3 contains 15 residues. Germline values: CDR1 GTSNPN, CDR2 SVGIG (reference sequence). V was cut by 2 bases and J by 4 bases, with 17 bases left in between. The DNA of the CDR3 is TGTGCCTGGAGTACTGGACAGTTCCCTATCTATGGCTACACCTTC. As protein: CAWSTGQFPIYGYTF.

The chain is built from TRBV19 and TRBJ2-1; 9 bases are shared with TRBD1. V gave up 2 bases and J gave up 5 bases; unmatched junction bases: 7. Per germline, CDR1 LNHDA and CDR2 SQIVND (reference sequence). The length of the CDR3 is 16 residues. The CDR3: CASSIRWGQGDNEQFF. The CDR3 coding sequence is TGTGCCAGTAGTATACGGTGGGGACAGGGAGACAATGAGCAGTTCTTC.

The V and J genes are TRBV6-5 and TRBJ1-1; D perhaps matches TRBD1 (5 bases). Trimming removed 7 bases at V and 1 base at J, with 10 bases between. Germline CDR1 reads MNHEY; CDR2 reads SVGAGI. The CDR3 has 13 residues. This CDR3 reads CASKGRENTEAFF. CDR3 sequence (DNA): TGTGCCAGCAAGGGGCGAGAGAACACTGAAGCTTTCTTT.

Only a few counts were recorded for this clone. The chain employs TRBV6-5 and TRBJ2-2; D not resolved. Germline values: CDR1 MNHEY, CDR2 SVGAGI. The CDR3 extends over 14 amino acids. Between the trimmed V and J ends, which lost 7 bases and 1 base, there was a span of 10 bases. The CDR3 is CASNFSGNTGELFF. DNA of the CDR3: TGTGCCAGCAATTTTTCGGGGAACACCGGGGAGCTGTTTTTT.

This clone has a handful of counts. The genes are TRBV5-4 and TRBJ2-3; TRBD2 is a possible D gene (6 bases). V gave up 4 bases and J gave up 0 bases, with 18 bases separating them. CDR3 length equals 17 residues. CDR1 is SGHNT and CDR2 is YYREEE in the germline V gene (reference sequence). DNA of the CDR3: TGTGCCAGCAGCAATCGGGGGAGCTCTGCAAGCACAGATACGCAGTATTTT. It yields the protein CASSNRGSSASTDTQYF.

V usage is TRBV27 and J usage is TRBJ1-1; 9 bases align to TRBD1. The CDR3 extends over 14 amino acids. Germline trimming cut 3 bases from V and 5 bases from J; bases unmatched to any gene: 4. Germline CDR1 reads MNHEY; CDR2 reads SMNVEV (reference sequence). The CDR3 region is CASSLDRGETEAFF. The CDR3 coding sequence is TGTGCCAGCAGTTTGGACAGGGGAGAGACTGAAGCTTTCTTT.